Listed here are 23 T cell receptor beta chains from one sample, sequenced in a study of T cells in Graves' hyperthyroidism and ophthalmopathy. From RNA transcripts, TCR beta CDR3 regions were amplified. A set of HTBI primers served as the primers for a first-round RT-PCR of the TCR CDR3. One entry per CDR3 protein, called by TCRdb with MiXCR from the multiplex PCR reads. This sample has roughly 400,000 distinct CDR3 sequences, with around an eighth found just once. The sequencing sample was made of blood. The receptors stem from a man aged 45-60 years with Graves' ophthalmopathy.

This clonotype was picked up a small number of times. It may be a read error: a sequence one base away is much more abundant. V gene TRBV7-2 combines with J gene TRBJ2-3, with D tentatively TRBD1 or TRBD2 (6 bases each). CDR3 length: 14 amino acids. Trimming took off 8 bases at V and 5 bases at J, with 17 bases between the two ends. From germline, CDR1 is SGHTA and CDR2 FQGNSA. CDR3 bases: TGTGCCAGCGGCCGCGGGACAATTAGAGATACGCAGTATTTT. As protein: CASGRGTIRDTQYF.

This clonotype has just a few counts. This sequence joins TRBV30 and TRBJ1-5; 7 bases agree with TRBD1. Germline CDR1 and CDR2: GTSNPN and SVGIG (reference sequence). This CDR3 spans 15 amino acids. V lost 0 bases, J lost 2 bases, and 4 bases stayed unmatched. In DNA, the CDR3 is TGTGCCTGGAGTGTAAAGGGGGCAGGCAATCAGCCCCAGCATTTT. Amino acids: CAWSVKGAGNQPQHF.

This clonotype occurred many times. The rearrangement uses TRBV30 and TRBJ2-3; maybe TRBD2 (5 bases). CDR1 and CDR2 from the germline V gene are GTSNPN and SVGIG (reference sequence). CDR3 length: 14 amino acids. Trimming took 2 bases from V and 5 from J, leaving 14 bases between them. The CDR3 is CAWSRGIGKDTQYF. The CDR3 nucleotides read TGTGCCTGGAGTCGAGGGATCGGAAAAGATACGCAGTATTTT.

This clonotype was seen a handful of times. The rearrangement links TRBV15 to TRBJ2-3; D remains unclear. V was trimmed by 3 bases and J by 4 bases, leaving 8 bases between them. Per germline, CDR1 LNHNV and CDR2 YYDKDF (reference sequence). The CDR3 sequence is 13 residues long. The CDR3 reads CATSRAHSDTQYF. For the CDR3, the DNA is TGTGCCACCAGCAGGGCGCATTCAGATACGCAGTATTTT.

This clonotype has more than one count but fewer than ten. Since no conserved phenylalanine or tryptophan closes the CDR3, a read error is the likely cause. The chain combines TRBV18 with TRBJ2-7, with D tentatively TRBD1 or TRBD2 (5 bases each). Germline lookup yields CDR1 KGHSH and CDR2 LQKENI. Trimming took 2 bases from V and 5 from J, leaving 10 bases between them. The CDR3 consists of 13 residues. This CDR3 is CASSPGGSNEQYL. The CDR3 nucleotides are TGTGCCAGCTCACCAGGGGGAAGTAACGAGCAGTACCTC.

V gene TRBV6-4 combines with J gene TRBJ2-7, with D unclear. The CDR3 runs 13 residues. Germline lookup yields CDR1 MRHNA and CDR2 SNTAGT. V was trimmed by 5 bases and J by 6 bases, leaving 14 bases between them. CDR3 sequence reads: CASSPHPVFEQYF. CDR3 bases: TGTGCCAGCAGTCCCCACCCGGTGTTCGAGCAGTACTTC.

This clonotype has a count of ten or more. This chain links TRBV5-8 with TRBJ2-2; 7 nucleotides match TRBD2. The CDR3 loop spans 15 amino acids. V dropped 6 bases and J dropped 0; count of bases not matched to a gene: 5. Per germline, CDR1 SGHTS and CDR2 YDEGEE. The CDR3 DNA sequence: TGTGCCAGCACTACTAGCGCGACGAACACCGGGGAGCTGTTTTTT. This encodes CASTTSATNTGELFF.

This clonotype has a count of ten or more. This rearrangement joins TRBV5-1 to TRBJ2-7; TRBD2 aligns across 15 bases. The CDR3 length is 16 residues. The ends lost 1 base at V and 7 bases at J; junction bases unmatched: 6. CDR1 is SGHRS and CDR2 is YFSETQ in the germline V gene. CDR3 protein: CASSLRAGTSGGEQYF. Here the CDR3 DNA reads TGCGCCAGCAGCTTGAGAGCCGGGACTAGCGGGGGGGAGCAGTACTTC.

This clonotype was seen repeatedly, ten times or more. The chain uses TRBV27 and TRBJ2-7; maybe TRBD1 (6 bases). Germline V gene sequence: CDR1 MNHEY, CDR2 SMNVEV (reference sequence). This CDR3 has 13 amino acids. V was shortened by 7 bases and J by 0 bases, with 10 bases between the two germline ends. CDR3 sequence: CASKRGSSYEQYF. DNA of the CDR3: TGTGCCAGCAAAAGGGGGAGCTCCTACGAGCAGTACTTC.

For this clonotype: Without the conserved terminal phenylalanine or tryptophan, this CDR3 likely stems from a read error. Here the CDR3 reads CSASDSDSYEQYL. For the CDR3, the DNA is TGCAGTGCTAGTGATTCAGACTCCTACGAGCAGTACCTC. This chain uses TRBV20-1 with TRBJ2-7; no reliable D call. Trimming stripped 3 bases from V and 0 bases from J, with 9 bases between. The CDR3 runs 13 residues. Germline CDR1 DFQATT, CDR2 SNEGSKA (reference sequence).

In its sample, this clonotype was seen a few times. J is TRBJ2-5 and V is TRBV5-1, with 7 bases that match TRBD2. In germline, CDR1 is SGHRS, CDR2 YFSETQ. CDR3 length: 15 residues. The junction had 12 bases not matched to a gene; V was cut back by 5 bases and J by 5 bases. CDR3 DNA: TGCGCCAGCAGTATCGGCGGGGGAGAGGTGGAGACCCAGTACTTC. Its protein product is CASSIGGGEVETQYF.

The table lists this clonotype with many counts. The rearrangement links TRBV3-1 to TRBJ2-7; TRBD1 agrees at 7 bases. From germline, CDR1 is LGHDT and CDR2 YNNKEL (reference sequence). The CDR3 runs 13 residues. J lost 5 bases, V lost 4 bases, and 5 bases had no gene match. The CDR3 region is CASSRQGQDEQYF. The DNA of the CDR3 is TGTGCCAGCAGCCGACAGGGTCAAGACGAGCAGTACTTC.

The V gene is TRBV6-5, the J gene TRBJ2-3; 7 bases line up with TRBD2. V shed 0 bases and J 8 bases; nucleotides not matched to a gene: 11. This CDR3 has 16 amino acids. In germline, CDR1 is MNHEY, CDR2 SVGAGI. The CDR3 DNA is TGTGCCAGCAGTTACTCGATCGGGGGAGGGCCTGGTACGCAGTATTTT. Its translation is CASSYSIGGGPGTQYF.

In this sample, this clonotype turned up many times. CDR3 in DNA: TGTGCCAGCAGTTTAAAACAGGTCGGGGATACGCAGTATTTT. It encodes CASSLKQVGDTQYF. The V gene is TRBV27, the J gene TRBJ2-3; maybe TRBD1 (5 bases). V was cut by 2 bases and J by 6 bases, with 12 bases left in between. Germline CDR1 is MNHEY and CDR2 is SMNVEV (reference sequence). The CDR3 contains 14 residues.

This clonotype was recorded many times. This chain joins TRBV6-2 or TRBV6-3 and TRBJ2-7; D is possibly TRBD1 (5 bases). There are 12 residues in the CDR3. The germline CDR1 and CDR2 sequences are MNHEY and SVGEGT. V lost 3 bases, J lost 3 bases, and 6 bases lay in between. CDR3 nucleotides: TGTGCCAGCAGTTATACAGGCTACGAGCAGTACTTC. Translating it yields CASSYTGYEQYF.

The J gene is TRBJ2-5, the V gene TRBV19, with TRBD2 matching 8 bases. The V gene's germline CDR1 is LNHDA and CDR2 SQIVND (reference sequence). The CDR3 sequence is 15 residues long. J was trimmed by 4 bases and V by 1 base; bases with no gene match: 5. The CDR3 loop reads CASSIGAGVLETQYF. CDR3 coding DNA: TGTGCCAGTAGTATAGGAGCGGGAGTTTTAGAGACCCAGTACTTC. The complete variable domain, with remaining parts taken from reference TRBV19 and TRBJ2-5, reads DGGITQSPKYLFRKEGQNVTLSCEQNLNHDAMYWYRQDPGQGLRLIYYSQIVNDFQKGDIAEGYSVSREKKESFPLTVTSAQKNPTAFYLCASSIGAGVLETQYFGPGTRLLVL.

The rearrangement joins TRBV3-1 to TRBJ1-1; TRBD1 matches 8 bases. CDR3 size: 13 residues. Germline loops: CDR1 LGHDT, CDR2 YNNKEL (reference sequence). The V and J ends lost 4 bases and 8 bases, in that order; junction bases with no gene match: 6. This CDR3 is CASSREGDREAFF. As DNA, the CDR3 is TGTGCCAGCAGCCGAGAAGGGGACAGGGAAGCTTTCTTT.

The table lists this clonotype with a few counts. The chain has TRBV7-9 and TRBJ1-2; a weak D match, TRBD1 (6 bases). V was shortened by 0 bases and J by 5 bases, with 10 bases between the two germline ends. The CDR3 has 14 amino acids. Germline assignment: CDR1 SEHNR and CDR2 FQNEAQ (reference sequence). The CDR3 DNA reads TGTGCCAGCAGCTTAGCAGGGCAGGGGTATGGCTACACCTTC. Its translation is CASSLAGQGYGYTF. Together with reference TRBV7-9 and TRBJ1-2, the CDR3 gives the full variable domain: DTGVSQNPRHKITKRGQNVTFRCDPISEHNRLYWYRQTLGQGPEFLTYFQNEAQLEKSRLLSDRFSAERPKGSFSTLEIQRTEQGDSAMYLCASSLAGQGYGYTFGSGTRLTVV.

This clonotype was seen repeatedly, ten times or more. The CDR3 coding sequence is TGCGCCAGCACAGGAGGACTAGCGAACGGCGAGCAGTACTTC. Its protein is CASTGGLANGEQYF. The chain links TRBV5-1 to TRBJ2-7; the match to TRBD2 covers 9 bases. V was pared by 6 bases and J by 6 bases, with 10 bases of the junction left unmatched. Germline CDR1 SGHRS, CDR2 YFSETQ. This CDR3 contains 14 residues.

Ten or more counts support this clonotype. The V call is TRBV2, the J call TRBJ2-1; no firm D call. V was cut by 5 bases and J by 3 bases, with 8 bases left in between. The germline V gene has CDR1 SNHLY and CDR2 FYNNEI. This CDR3 has 13 amino acids. CDR3 protein: CASSSSVYNEQFF. CDR3 DNA sequence: TGTGCCAGCAGTTCCAGCGTCTACAATGAGCAGTTCTTC.

The genes are TRBV19 and TRBJ2-2; D unresolved. This CDR3 region has 12 residues. V dropped 10 bases and J dropped 7 bases, with 13 bases sitting between them. CDR1 is LNHDA and CDR2 is SQIVND in the germline V gene (reference sequence). The CDR3 region is CATSPAGGELFF. For the CDR3, the DNA is TGTGCCACCTCCCCGGCTGGCGGGGAGCTGTTTTTT.

This clonotype turned up a few times. The J gene is TRBJ1-2, the V gene TRBV12-3 or TRBV12-4; 8 bases align to TRBD1. J gave up 0 bases and V 4 bases, and 10 bases lay outside the gene matches. CDR3 length equals 17 residues. Here the CDR3 reads CASSYETGVRSNYGYTF. CDR3 bases: TGTGCCAGCAGTTACGAGACAGGGGTGAGGTCTAACTATGGCTACACCTTC.

In its sample, this clonotype was seen many times. The rearrangement joins TRBV3-1 to TRBJ1-1, with D hard to call. The germline V gene encodes CDR1 LGHDT and CDR2 YNNKEL (reference sequence). V dropped 0 bases and J dropped 0 bases, with 8 bases sitting between them. This CDR3 comprises 15 residues. This chain's CDR3 is CASSQEGEMNTEAFF. The DNA for the CDR3 is TGTGCCAGCAGCCAAGAGGGAGAAATGAACACTGAAGCTTTCTTT.